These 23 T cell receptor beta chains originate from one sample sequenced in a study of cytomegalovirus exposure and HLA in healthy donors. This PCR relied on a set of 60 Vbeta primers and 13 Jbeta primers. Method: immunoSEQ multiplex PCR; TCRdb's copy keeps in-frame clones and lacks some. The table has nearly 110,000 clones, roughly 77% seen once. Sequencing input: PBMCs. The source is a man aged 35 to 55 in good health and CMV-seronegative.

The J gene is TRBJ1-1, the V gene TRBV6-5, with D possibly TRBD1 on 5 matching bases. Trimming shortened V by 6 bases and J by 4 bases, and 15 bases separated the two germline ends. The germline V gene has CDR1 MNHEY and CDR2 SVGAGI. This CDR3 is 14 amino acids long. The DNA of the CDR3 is TGTGCCAGCAGCACAGACAGCTGGGGCACTGAAGCTTTCTTT. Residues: CASSTDSWGTEAFF.

In nucleotides, the CDR3 is TGTGCCAGTAGTAATAGGGGAAATCAGCCCCAGCATTTT. Translation gives CASSNRGNQPQHF. The chain is built from TRBV19 and TRBJ1-5; a possible D gene is TRBD1 (5 bases). The CDR3 has 13 amino acids. Germline V gene sequence: CDR1 LNHDA, CDR2 SQIVND (reference sequence). The V and J ends lost 4 bases and 4 bases respectively, with 8 bases between them.

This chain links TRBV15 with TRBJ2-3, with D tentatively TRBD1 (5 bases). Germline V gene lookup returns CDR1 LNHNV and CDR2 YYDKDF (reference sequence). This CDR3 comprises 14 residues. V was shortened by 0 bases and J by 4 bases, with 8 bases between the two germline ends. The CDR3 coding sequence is TGTGCCACCAGCAGAGAGGACAACCCAGATACGCAGTATTTT. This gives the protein CATSREDNPDTQYF.

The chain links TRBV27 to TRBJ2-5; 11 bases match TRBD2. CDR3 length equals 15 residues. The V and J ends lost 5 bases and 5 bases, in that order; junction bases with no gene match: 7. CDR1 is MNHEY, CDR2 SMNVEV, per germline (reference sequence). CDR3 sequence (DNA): TGTGCCAGCAGTCCAGGACTAGCGGGCGGCGAGACCCAGTACTTC. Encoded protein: CASSPGLAGGETQYF.

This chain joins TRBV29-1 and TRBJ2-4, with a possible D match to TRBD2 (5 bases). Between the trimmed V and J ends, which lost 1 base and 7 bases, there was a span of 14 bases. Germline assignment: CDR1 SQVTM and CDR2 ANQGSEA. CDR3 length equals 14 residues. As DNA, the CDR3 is TGCAGCGTTGAAGCAGTCGGGGTGGGCAACATTCAGTACTTC. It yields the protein CSVEAVGVGNIQYF.

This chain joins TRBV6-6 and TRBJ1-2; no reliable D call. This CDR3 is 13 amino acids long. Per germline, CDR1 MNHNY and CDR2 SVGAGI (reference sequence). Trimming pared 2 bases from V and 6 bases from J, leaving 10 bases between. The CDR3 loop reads CASSYALSDGYTF. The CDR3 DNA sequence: TGTGCCAGCAGTTACGCCCTTTCGGATGGCTACACCTTC.

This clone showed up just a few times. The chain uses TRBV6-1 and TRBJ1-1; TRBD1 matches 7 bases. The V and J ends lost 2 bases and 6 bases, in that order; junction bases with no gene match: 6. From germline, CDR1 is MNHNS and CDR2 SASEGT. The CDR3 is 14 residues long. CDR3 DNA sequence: TGTGCCAGCAGTGAACGACAGGGTGGGGCTGAAGCTTTCTTT. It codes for CASSERQGGAEAFF.

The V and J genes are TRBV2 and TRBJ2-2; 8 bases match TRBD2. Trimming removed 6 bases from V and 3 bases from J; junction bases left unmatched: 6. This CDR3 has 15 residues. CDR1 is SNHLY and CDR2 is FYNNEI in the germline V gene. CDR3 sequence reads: CASRPGLGDTGELFF. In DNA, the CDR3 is TGTGCCAGCAGACCGGGACTAGGGGACACCGGGGAGCTGTTTTTT.

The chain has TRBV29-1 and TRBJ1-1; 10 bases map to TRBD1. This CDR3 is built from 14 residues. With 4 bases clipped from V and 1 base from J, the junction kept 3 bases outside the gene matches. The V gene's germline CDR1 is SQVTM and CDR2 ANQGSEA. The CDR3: CSVVRTGGNTEAFF. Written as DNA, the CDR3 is TGCAGCGTTGTCAGGACAGGGGGGAACACTGAAGCTTTCTTT.

CDR3 nucleotide sequence: TGTGCCATCAGTGAAACCCAGGGGGTGGGCAATCAGCCCCAGCATTTT. Its translation: CAISETQGVGNQPQHF. This chain links TRBV10-3 with TRBJ1-5, with 7 positions matching TRBD1. The CDR3 is made up of 16 amino acids. Per germline, CDR1 ENHRY and CDR2 SYGVKD. With 3 bases clipped from V and 2 bases from J, the junction kept 7 bases outside the gene matches.

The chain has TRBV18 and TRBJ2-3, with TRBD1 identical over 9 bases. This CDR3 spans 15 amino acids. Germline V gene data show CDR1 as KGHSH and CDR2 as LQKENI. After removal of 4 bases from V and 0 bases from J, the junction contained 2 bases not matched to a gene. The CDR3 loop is CASSRGQGSTDTQYF. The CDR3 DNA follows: TGTGCCAGCTCACGAGGACAGGGGAGCACAGATACGCAGTATTTT.

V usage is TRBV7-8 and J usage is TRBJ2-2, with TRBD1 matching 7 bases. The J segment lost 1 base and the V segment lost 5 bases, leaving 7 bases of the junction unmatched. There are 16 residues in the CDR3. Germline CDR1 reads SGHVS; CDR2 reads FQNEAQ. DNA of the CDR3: TGTGCCAGCAGCGCCGACAGGGCCCGGAACACCGGGGAGCTGTTTTTT. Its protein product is CASSADRARNTGELFF.

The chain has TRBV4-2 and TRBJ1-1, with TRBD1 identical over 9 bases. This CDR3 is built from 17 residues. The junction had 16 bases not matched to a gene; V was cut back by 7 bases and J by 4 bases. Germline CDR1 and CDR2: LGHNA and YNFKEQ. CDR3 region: CASKRGTGNEWGTEAFF. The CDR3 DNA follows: TGTGCCAGCAAGAGGGGGACAGGGAATGAGTGGGGCACTGAAGCTTTCTTT.

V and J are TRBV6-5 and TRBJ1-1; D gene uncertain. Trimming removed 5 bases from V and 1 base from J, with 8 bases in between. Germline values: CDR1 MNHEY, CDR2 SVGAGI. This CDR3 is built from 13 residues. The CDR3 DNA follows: TGTGCCAGCAGTCCGAACAGGAACACTGAAGCTTTCTTT. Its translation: CASSPNRNTEAFF.

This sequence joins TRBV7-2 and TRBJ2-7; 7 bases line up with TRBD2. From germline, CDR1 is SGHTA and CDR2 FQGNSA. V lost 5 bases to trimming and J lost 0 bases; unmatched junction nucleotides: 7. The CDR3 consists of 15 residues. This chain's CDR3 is CASSLAGGSSYEQYF. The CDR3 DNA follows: TGTGCCAGCAGCCTCGCCGGGGGGAGCTCCTACGAGCAGTACTTC.

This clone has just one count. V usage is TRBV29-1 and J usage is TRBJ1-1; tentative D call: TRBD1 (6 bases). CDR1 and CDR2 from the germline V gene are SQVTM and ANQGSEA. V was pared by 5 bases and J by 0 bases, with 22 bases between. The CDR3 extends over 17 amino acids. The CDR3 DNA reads TGCAGCGTTTTAGTCGGCGTCAGGGGAATGATGAACACTGAAGCTTTCTTT. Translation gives CSVLVGVRGMMNTEAFF.

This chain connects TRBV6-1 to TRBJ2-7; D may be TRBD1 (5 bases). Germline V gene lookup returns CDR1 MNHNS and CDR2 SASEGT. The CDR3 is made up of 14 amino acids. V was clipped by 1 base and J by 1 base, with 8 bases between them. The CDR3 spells CASSEDRQSYEQYF. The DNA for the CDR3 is TGTGCCAGCAGTGAAGATAGACAGTCCTACGAGCAGTACTTC.

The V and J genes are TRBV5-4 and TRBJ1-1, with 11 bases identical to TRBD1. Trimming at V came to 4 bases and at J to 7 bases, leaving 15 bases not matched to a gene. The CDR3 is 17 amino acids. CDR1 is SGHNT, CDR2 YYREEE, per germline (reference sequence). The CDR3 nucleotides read TGTGCCAGCAGCCCATGGACAGGGGGCATCCGAAGTGGTGAAGCTTTCTTT. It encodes CASSPWTGGIRSGEAFF.

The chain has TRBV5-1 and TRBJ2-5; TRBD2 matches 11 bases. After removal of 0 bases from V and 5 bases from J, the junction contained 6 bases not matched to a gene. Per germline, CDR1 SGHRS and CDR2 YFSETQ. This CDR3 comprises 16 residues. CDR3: CASSLEASGGLETQYF. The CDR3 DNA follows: TGCGCCAGCAGCTTGGAGGCTAGCGGGGGGCTGGAGACCCAGTACTTC.

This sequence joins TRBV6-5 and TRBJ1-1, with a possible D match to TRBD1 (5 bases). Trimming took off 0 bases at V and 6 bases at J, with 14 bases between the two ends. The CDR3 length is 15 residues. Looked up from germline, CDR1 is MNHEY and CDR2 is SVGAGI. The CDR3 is CASSYSKGLRPEAFF. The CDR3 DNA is TGTGCCAGCAGTTACTCGAAGGGACTTCGCCCTGAAGCTTTCTTT.

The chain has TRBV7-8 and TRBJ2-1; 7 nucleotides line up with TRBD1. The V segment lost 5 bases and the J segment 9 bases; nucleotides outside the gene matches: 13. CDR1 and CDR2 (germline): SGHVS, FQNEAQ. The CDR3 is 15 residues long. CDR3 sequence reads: CASSPLQGKFGEQFF. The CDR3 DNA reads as TGTGCCAGCAGCCCACTACAGGGGAAATTTGGTGAGCAGTTCTTC.

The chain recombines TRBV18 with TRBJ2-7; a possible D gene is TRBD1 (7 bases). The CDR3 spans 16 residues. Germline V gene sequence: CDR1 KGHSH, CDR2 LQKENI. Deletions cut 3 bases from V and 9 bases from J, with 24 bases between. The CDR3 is CASSPAQGQRAGGQYF. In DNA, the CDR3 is TGTGCCAGCTCACCGGCGCAGGGACAGCGAGCGGGTGGGCAGTACTTC.

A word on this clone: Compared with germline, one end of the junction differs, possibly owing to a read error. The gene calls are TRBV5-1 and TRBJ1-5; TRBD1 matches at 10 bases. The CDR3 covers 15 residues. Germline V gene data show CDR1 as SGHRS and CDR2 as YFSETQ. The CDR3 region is CASSWTGGVNQPQHF. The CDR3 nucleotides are TGCGCCAGCAGCTGGACAGGGGGTGTCAATCAGCCTCAGCATTTT. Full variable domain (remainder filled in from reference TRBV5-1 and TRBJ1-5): KAGVTQTPRYLIKTRGQQVTLSCSPISGHRSVSWYQQTPGQGLQFLFEYFSETQRNKGNFPGRFSGRQFSNSRSEMNVSTLELGDSALYLCASSWTGGVNQPQHFGDGTRLSIL.